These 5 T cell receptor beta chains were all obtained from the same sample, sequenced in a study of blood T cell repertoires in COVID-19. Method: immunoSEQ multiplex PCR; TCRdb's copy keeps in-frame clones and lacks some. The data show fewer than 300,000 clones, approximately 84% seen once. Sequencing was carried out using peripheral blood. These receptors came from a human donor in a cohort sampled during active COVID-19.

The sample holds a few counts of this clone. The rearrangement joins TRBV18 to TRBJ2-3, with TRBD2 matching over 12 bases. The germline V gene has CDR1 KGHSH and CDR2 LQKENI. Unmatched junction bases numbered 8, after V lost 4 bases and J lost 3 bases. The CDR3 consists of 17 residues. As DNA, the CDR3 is TGTGCCAGCTCACGTTCGACTAGCGGGGGCACGACAGATACGCAGTATTTT. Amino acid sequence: CASSRSTSGGTTDTQYF.

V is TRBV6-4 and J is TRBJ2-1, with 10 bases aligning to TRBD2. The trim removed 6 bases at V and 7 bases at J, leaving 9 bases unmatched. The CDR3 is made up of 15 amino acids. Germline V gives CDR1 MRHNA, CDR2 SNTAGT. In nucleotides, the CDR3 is TGTGCCAGCAGCCTACTAGCGGGGTTGGCGAATGAGCAGTTCTTC. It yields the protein CASSLLAGLANEQFF.

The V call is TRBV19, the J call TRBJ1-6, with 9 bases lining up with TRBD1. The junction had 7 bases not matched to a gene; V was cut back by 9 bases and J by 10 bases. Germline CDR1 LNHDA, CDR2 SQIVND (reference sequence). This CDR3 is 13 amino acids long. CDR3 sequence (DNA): TGTGCCAGCGGGACAGGGTTAGGCTCACCCCTCCACTTT. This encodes CASGTGLGSPLHF.

The CDR3 DNA is TGTGCCAGCAGTGCTCCGGGACAGGGGATCACTGAAGCTTTCTTT. Protein product: CASSAPGQGITEAFF. The chain combines TRBV28 with TRBJ1-1, with 10 bases aligning to TRBD1. Germline values: CDR1 MDHEN, CDR2 SYDVKM. CDR3 length: 15 residues. V shed 5 bases, J shed 4 bases, and the junction held 7 bases outside the gene matches.

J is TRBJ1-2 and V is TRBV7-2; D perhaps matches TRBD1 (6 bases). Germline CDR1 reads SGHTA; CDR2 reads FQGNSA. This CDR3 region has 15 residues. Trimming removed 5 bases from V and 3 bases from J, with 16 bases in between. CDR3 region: CASSPGVDSYYGYTF. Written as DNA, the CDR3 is TGTGCCAGCAGCCCCGGGGTGGACAGCTACTATGGCTACACCTTC. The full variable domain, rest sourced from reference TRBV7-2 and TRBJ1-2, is GAGVSQSPSNKVTEKGKDVELRCDPISGHTALYWYRQSLGQGLEFLIYFQGNSAPDKSGLPSDRFSAERTGGSVSTLTIQRTQQEDSAVYLCASSPGVDSYYGYTFGSGTRLTVV.